This TCR beta chain was recorded in a study of T-cell reconstitution after alpha-beta-depleted transplantation in children. Overall study findings and caveats: A year post-transplant, T-cell counts and diversity derived mostly from newly produced T cells. Several hundred graft clones that had expanded were reportedly the source of alpha-beta T cells about two months after transplant.

For this clonotype: As yet, its antigen is unknown.

The CDR3 contains 12 residues. For TCRbeta, the library was prepared with unique molecular identifiers. TCRdb reanalysed the PCR reads using MiXCR and keeps one entry per CDR3 protein. The data show 300,000 to 400,000 distinct CDR3 sequences, 16% seen once. V is TRBV1 and J is TRBJ2-5. TRBV1 counts as a pseudogene. The receptor was derived from a male patient between 2 and 10 years old who had a stem cell transplant for acute lymphoblastic leukemia, so the T cells may come from the graft donor. Sequencing used PBMCs, mostly from graft donor cells, obtained 360 days after TCRalphabeta/CD19-depleted stem cell transplant. CDR3 in amino acids: CTSSQWQETQYF. The DNA for the CDR3 is TGCACCAGCAGCCAATGGCAAGAGACCCAGTACTTC.